The 23 T cell receptor beta chains below were found in one sample sequenced in a study of T-cell reconstitution after alpha-beta-depleted transplantation in children. Molecular barcoding with unique molecular identifiers was used for the TCRbeta library. Using its own MiXCR run on the PCR reads, TCRdb lists one record per CDR3 protein. Of about 76,000 distinct CDR3 sequences in the sample, around 14% are singletons; the top ten hold 25% to 30%. This specimen was PBMCs, mostly from graft donor cells, taken 180 days after TCRalphabeta/CD19-depleted stem cell transplant. These receptor sequences come from a male patient under 10 years old who had a stem cell transplant for acute lymphoblastic leukemia, so the T cells may come from the graft donor.

This clonotype was seen only a few times. The rearrangement links TRBV7-9 to TRBJ2-7, with unresolved D. V dropped 5 bases and J dropped 3 bases, with 8 bases sitting between them. CDR3 size: 12 residues. Germline V lookup: CDR1 SEHNR, CDR2 FQNEAQ (reference sequence). CDR3 nucleotides: TGTGCCAGCAGCACCCATAACTACGAGCAGTACTTC. It yields the protein CASSTHNYEQYF.

The chain has TRBV12-3 or TRBV12-4 and TRBJ1-1; D is unresolved. The CDR3 is 12 residues long. Trimming removed 5 bases from V and 5 bases from J, with 9 bases in between. The CDR3 nucleotides are TGTGCCAGCAGTCTCGGGGAGACTGAAGCTTTCTTT. The encoded protein is CASSLGETEAFF.

This clonotype was counted between two and nine times. The chain joins TRBV29-1 to TRBJ2-7; the match to TRBD1 covers 8 bases. V was clipped by 2 bases and J by 3 bases; unmatched bases: 3. The CDR3 has 13 amino acids. Germline CDR1 and CDR2: SQVTM and ANQGSEA. CDR3 amino acids: CSVENRGDYEQYF. In DNA form, the CDR3 reads TGCAGCGTTGAAAACAGGGGGGACTACGAGCAGTACTTC.

This clonotype was observed many times. This chain joins TRBV20-1 and TRBJ1-3, with 7 bases identical to TRBD1. Germline trimming cut 3 bases from V and 16 bases from J; bases unmatched to any gene: 6. This CDR3 has 10 amino acids. CDR1 DFQATT and CDR2 SNEGSKA come from the germline V gene (reference sequence). The CDR3 DNA reads as TGCAGTGCTAGGGGATCAGGGGGGTATTTT. Protein sequence: CSARGSGGYF.

This clonotype was counted only a few times. V usage is TRBV12-3 or TRBV12-4 and J usage is TRBJ2-3; D not resolved. The CDR3 totals 14 residues. V lost 3 bases and J lost 2, with 9 bases in between. CDR3 nucleotide sequence: TGTGCCAGCAGTTTCCATCCACCCACAGATACGCAGTATTTT. This gives the protein CASSFHPPTDTQYF.

This clonotype was seen only a few times. The chain recombines TRBV5-1 with TRBJ1-4; D remains unclear. V was clipped by 4 bases and J by 0 bases, with 4 bases between them. CDR3 length: 13 amino acids. Germline lookup yields CDR1 SGHRS and CDR2 YFSETQ. The CDR3 DNA reads TGCGCCAGCAGCCCCTCAACTAATGAAAAACTGTTTTTT. Protein sequence: CASSPSTNEKLFF.

This clonotype showed up many times. J is TRBJ2-7 and V is TRBV20-1, with 10 bases matching TRBD2. Unmatched junction bases numbered 10, after V lost 0 bases and J lost 2 bases. Germline V gives CDR1 DFQATT, CDR2 SNEGSKA (reference sequence). The CDR3 runs to 17 residues. Here the CDR3 reads CSARERVTSGKTYEQYF. DNA for the CDR3: TGCAGTGCTAGAGAGAGGGTTACTAGCGGGAAAACCTACGAGCAGTACTTC.

The chain uses TRBV7-9 and TRBJ1-5, with a tentative D call TRBD1 (6 bases). V was pared by 0 bases and J by 3 bases, with 15 bases between. CDR3 length: 17 residues. CDR1 is SEHNR and CDR2 is FQNEAQ in the germline V gene (reference sequence). CDR3 nucleotides: TGTGCCAGCAGCTTAGCCAGGGGCGGGGGAATCAATCAGCCCCAGCATTTT. Translated: CASSLARGGGINQPQHF.

This clonotype has a count of ten or more. J is TRBJ2-2 and V is TRBV20-1; tentatively, D is TRBD1 (7 bases). Trimming took 2 bases from V and 4 from J, leaving 17 bases between them. Per germline, CDR1 DFQATT and CDR2 SNEGSKA (reference sequence). The CDR3 contains 16 residues. In nucleotides, the CDR3 is TGCAGTGCTAGATGGGAGGTCCACAGGGGCACCGGGGAGCTGTTTTTT. Protein: CSARWEVHRGTGELFF.

The chain combines TRBV5-1 with TRBJ2-3; D may correspond to TRBD1 or TRBD2 (5 bases each). Germline values: CDR1 SGHRS, CDR2 YFSETQ. The CDR3 runs to 14 residues. Trimming took off 4 bases at V and 0 bases at J, with 9 bases between the two ends. The CDR3 DNA sequence: TGCGCCAGCAGCATTCGGGACAGCACAGATACGCAGTATTTT. Protein product: CASSIRDSTDTQYF.

This clonotype was found a few times. V is TRBV12-3 or TRBV12-4 and J is TRBJ1-2; no definite D call. The CDR3 consists of 14 residues. Trimming took 0 bases from V and 4 from J, leaving 9 bases between them. The CDR3 region has the DNA TGTGCCAGCAGTTTAGCCGGCCGTAGCTATGGCTACACCTTC. It encodes CASSLAGRSYGYTF.

This clonotype appeared many times. This chain links TRBV2 with TRBJ2-2; D not resolved. The CDR3 totals 16 residues. Germline V CDR1 and CDR2: SNHLY, FYNNEI. V lost 0 bases, J lost 6 bases, and 14 bases lay in between. CDR3 sequence (DNA): TGTGCCAGCAGTGAAGCAGATTTTTGGACGGCCGGGGAGCTGTTTTTT. Protein sequence: CASSEADFWTAGELFF.

This clonotype was seen at least ten times. This sequence joins TRBV12-3 or TRBV12-4 and TRBJ2-7; D possibly corresponds to TRBD1 (5 bases). The CDR3 contains 14 residues. Deletions cut 3 bases from V and 0 bases from J, with 9 bases between. The CDR3: CASSLTELSYEQYF. Here the CDR3 DNA reads TGTGCCAGCAGTTTGACAGAACTCTCCTACGAGCAGTACTTC.

This rearrangement joins TRBV6-1 to TRBJ2-3; D is unclear. The CDR3 covers 11 residues. The V and J ends lost 6 bases and 1 base respectively, with 2 bases between them. Germline V gives CDR1 MNHNS, CDR2 SASEGT. CDR3 DNA: TGTGCCAGCAGGCGCACAGATACGCAGTATTTT. This codes for CASRRTDTQYF.

This chain links TRBV3-1 with TRBJ2-6, with TRBD1 matching 10 bases. Germline V lookup: CDR1 LGHDT, CDR2 YNNKEL (reference sequence). V shed 4 bases and J 1 base; nucleotides not matched to a gene: 4. The CDR3 consists of 17 residues. CDR3 DNA sequence: TGTGCCAGCAGCCTACGGACAGGGGGGTCTGGGGCCAACGTCCTGACTTTC. Amino acids: CASSLRTGGSGANVLTF.

This clonotype has a count of ten or more. The genes are TRBV4-3 and TRBJ2-2, with TRBD2 identical over 8 bases. The CDR3 extends over 17 amino acids. The V gene end was trimmed by 0 bases and the J gene end by 3 bases; junction bases not matched to a gene: 6. Germline V gene sequence: CDR1 LGHNA, CDR2 YSLEER. CDR3 residues: CASSQDWGLVYTGELFF. The CDR3 coding sequence is TGCGCCAGCAGCCAAGACTGGGGACTAGTCTACACCGGGGAGCTGTTTTTT.

The gene calls are TRBV28 and TRBJ2-5; D could derive from TRBD1 or TRBD2 (5 bases each). The V end was cut by 4 bases, the J end by 7 bases, with 10 bases between. From germline, CDR1 is MDHEN and CDR2 SYDVKM. CDR3 length: 12 amino acids. The CDR3 is CASSWDRRTQYF. The CDR3 bases are TGTGCCAGCAGTTGGGACCGGCGGACCCAGTACTTC.

This clonotype appeared a few times. The chain carries TRBV12-3 or TRBV12-4 and TRBJ1-3, with D maybe TRBD1 (5 bases). The CDR3 contains 16 residues. The germline V and J ends were trimmed by 1 base and 3 bases, with 13 bases remaining between them. The CDR3, as DNA: TGTGCCAGCAGTTTAGAGTTCCGGGACGTTGGAAACACCATATATTTT. Protein: CASSLEFRDVGNTIYF.

In its sample, this clonotype was seen a few times. This sequence joins TRBV2 and TRBJ2-7; D is unresolved. The germline V and J ends were trimmed by 1 base and 0 bases, with 7 bases remaining between them. Germline-derived CDR1 and CDR2 are SNHLY and FYNNEI. The CDR3 loop spans 14 amino acids. CDR3 bases: TGTGCCAGCAGTGAAGGGGTAGTCTCCTACGAGCAGTACTTC. Residues: CASSEGVVSYEQYF.

The chain uses TRBV11-1 and TRBJ1-5; no reliable D call. The V and J ends lost 3 bases and 0 bases respectively, with 18 bases between them. This CDR3 spans 18 amino acids. Germline V lookup: CDR1 SGHAT, CDR2 FQDESV (reference sequence). DNA of the CDR3: TGTGCCAGCAGCTTGAACTCGGCAGTCCTTTATAGCAATCAGCCCCAGCATTTT. This translates into CASSLNSAVLYSNQPQHF.

This clonotype was detected ten times or more. This chain links TRBV12-3 or TRBV12-4 with TRBJ1-1, with a tentative D call TRBD1 (6 bases). This CDR3 has 14 residues. Trimming removed 4 bases at V and 1 base at J, with 10 bases between. Here the CDR3 DNA reads TGTGCCAGCAGTTCCTGGACAGCGAACACTGAAGCTTTCTTT. It encodes CASSSWTANTEAFF.

The count of this clonotype is one. The gene calls are TRBV27 and TRBJ1-3; D perhaps matches TRBD1 (6 bases). Germline-derived CDR1 and CDR2 are MNHEY and SMNVEV (reference sequence). CDR3 size: 15 residues. With 8 bases removed from V and 0 bases from J, the gap between germline ends came to 14 bases. CDR3 amino acids: CASSMTGFSGNTIYF. In DNA form, the CDR3 reads TGTGCCAGCTCTATGACAGGTTTCTCTGGAAACACCATATATTTT.

The V call is TRBV10-3, the J call TRBJ2-5; 7 bases align to TRBD2. This CDR3 is built from 13 residues. The germline V gene has CDR1 ENHRY and CDR2 SYGVKD. The trim removed 4 bases at V and 4 bases at J, leaving 3 bases unmatched. The CDR3 loop is CAISGTRGETQYF. The CDR3 DNA reads as TGTGCCATCAGTGGGACTAGGGGAGAGACCCAGTACTTC.